This T cell receptor (beta chain) came from a study of blood T cell repertoires in COVID-19. Study-level information: Samples representing acute and convalescent COVID-19 were sourced from the United States, Italy and Spain. From T cells, B-cell-depleted T cells, or PBMCs came the material, which was cDNA or gDNA.

V lost 6 bases and J 3 bases, leaving 19 bases between the germline ends. Germline V gene data show CDR1 as SNHLY and CDR2 as FYNNEI. The CDR3 has 16 amino acids. Original data processing: Nucleated cell counts were estimated from reference gene primer amplification. Here immunoSEQ multiplex PCR was the method, and the copy in TCRdb shows in-frame clones only, minus some. The DNA was the basis for D and trimming; V, J and clone size are from that table. This sample has under 250,000 clones, with around 83% found just once. The V call is TRBV2, the J call TRBJ2-3; no clear D gene. This sequence was found in a human donor in a cohort sampled during active COVID-19. Sequenced material: peripheral blood. The CDR3 here is CASSVRRRISTDTQYF. The CDR3 DNA sequence: TGTGCCAGCAGCGTTAGACGCAGGATTTCGACAGATACGCAGTATTTT.